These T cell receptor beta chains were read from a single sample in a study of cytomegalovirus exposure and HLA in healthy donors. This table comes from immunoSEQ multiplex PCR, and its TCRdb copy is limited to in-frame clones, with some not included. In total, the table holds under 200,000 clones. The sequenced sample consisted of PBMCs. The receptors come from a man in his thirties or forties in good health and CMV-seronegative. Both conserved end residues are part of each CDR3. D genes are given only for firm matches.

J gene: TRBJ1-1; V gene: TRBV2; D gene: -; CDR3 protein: CASSSGGGMNTEAFF; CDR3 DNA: TGTGCCAGCAGTAGCGGGGGGGGTATGAACACTGAAGCTTTCTTT
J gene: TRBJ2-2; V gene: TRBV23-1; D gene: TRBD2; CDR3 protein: CASSQRRGGLIGELFF; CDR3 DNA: TGCGCCAGCAGTCAACGGCGGGGAGGGTTGATCGGGGAGCTGTTTTTT
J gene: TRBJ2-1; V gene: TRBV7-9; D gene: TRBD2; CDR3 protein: CASSLGLASYNEQFF; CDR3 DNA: TGTGCCAGCAGCTTGGGACTAGCCTCCTACAATGAGCAGTTCTTC
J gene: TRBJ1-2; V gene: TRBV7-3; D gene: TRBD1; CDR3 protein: CASSLSGGAGYGYTF; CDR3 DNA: TGTGCCAGCAGCTTATCAGGGGGCGCCGGTTATGGCTACACCTTC
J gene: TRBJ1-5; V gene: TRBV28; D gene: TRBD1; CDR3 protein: CASLTGLGKPQHF; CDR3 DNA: TGTGCCAGCCTGACAGGGCTGGGGAAGCCCCAGCATTTT
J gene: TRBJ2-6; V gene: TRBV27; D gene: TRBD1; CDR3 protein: CASSPAGGRTHSGANVLTF; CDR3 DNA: TGTGCCAGCAGTCCCGCAGGGGGCCGAACTCATTCTGGGGCCAACGTCCTGACTTTC
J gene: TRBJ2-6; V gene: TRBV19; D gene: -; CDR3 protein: CASSILQAGANVLTF; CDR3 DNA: TGTGCCAGTAGTATCCTCCAGGCCGGGGCCAACGTCCTGACTTTC
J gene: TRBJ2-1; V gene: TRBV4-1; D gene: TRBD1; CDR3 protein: CASSQLGTGGYNEQFF; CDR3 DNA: TGCGCCAGCAGCCAACTCGGGACAGGGGGGTACAATGAGCAGTTCTTC
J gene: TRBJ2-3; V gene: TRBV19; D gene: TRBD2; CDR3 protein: CASSFGASGSGTDTQYF; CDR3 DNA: TGTGCCAGTAGTTTTGGGGCAAGCGGGAGCGGCACAGATACGCAGTATTTT
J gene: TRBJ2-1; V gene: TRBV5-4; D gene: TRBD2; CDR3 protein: CASRKSGSANEQFF; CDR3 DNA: TGTGCCAGCAGAAAGAGCGGGAGTGCCAATGAGCAGTTCTTC
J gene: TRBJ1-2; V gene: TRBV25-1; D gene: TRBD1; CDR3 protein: CASSSYIGQVYGYTF; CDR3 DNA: TGTGCCAGCAGTTCCTACATCGGACAGGTCTATGGCTACACCTTC
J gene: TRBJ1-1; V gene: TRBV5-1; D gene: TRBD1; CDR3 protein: CASSFTGGANTEAFF; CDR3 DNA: TGCGCCAGCAGCTTTACAGGGGGAGCGAACACTGAAGCTTTCTTT
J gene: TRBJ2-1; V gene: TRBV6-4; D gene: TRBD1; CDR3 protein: CASSDSRQGAGNEQFF; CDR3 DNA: TGTGCCAGCAGTGACTCAAGGCAGGGGGCTGGCAATGAGCAGTTCTTC
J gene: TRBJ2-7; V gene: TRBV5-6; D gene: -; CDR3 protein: CASLLWSTTPREQYF; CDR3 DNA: TGTGCCAGCCTCTTGTGGAGTACTACTCCTAGAGAGCAGTACTTC
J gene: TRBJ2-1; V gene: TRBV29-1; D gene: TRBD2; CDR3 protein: CSAKTRLASRSYNEQFF; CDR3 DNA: TGCAGCGCAAAAACCAGACTAGCATCCCGCTCCTACAATGAGCAGTTCTTC
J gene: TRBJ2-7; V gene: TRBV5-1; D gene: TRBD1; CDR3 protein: CASSWGTGSYEQYF; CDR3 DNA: TGCGCCAGCAGCTGGGGGACAGGCTCCTACGAGCAGTACTTC
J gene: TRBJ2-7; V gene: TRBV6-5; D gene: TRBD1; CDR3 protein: CASSRQGANYEQYF; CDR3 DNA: TGTGCCAGCAGTCGACAGGGGGCAAACTACGAGCAGTACTTC
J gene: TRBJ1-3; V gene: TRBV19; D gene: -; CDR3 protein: CASSQTPNSGNTIYF; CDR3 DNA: TGTGCCAGTAGTCAGACACCGAACTCTGGAAACACCATATATTTT
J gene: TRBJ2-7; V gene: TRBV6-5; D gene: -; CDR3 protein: CASSYRSNSYEQYF; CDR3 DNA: TGTGCCAGCAGTTACCGGTCAAACTCCTACGAGCAGTACTTC
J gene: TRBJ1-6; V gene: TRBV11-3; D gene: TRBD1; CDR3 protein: CASSLSQGGTFGNSPLHF; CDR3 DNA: TGTGCCAGCAGCTTATCCCAGGGGGGTACGTTTGGTAATTCACCCCTCCACTTT
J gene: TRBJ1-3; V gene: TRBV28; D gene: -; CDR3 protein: CASERGSGNTIYF; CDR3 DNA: TGTGCCAGCGAACGAGGCTCTGGAAACACCATATATTTT
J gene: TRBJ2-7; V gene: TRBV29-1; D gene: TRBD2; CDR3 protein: CSVTSGATQQYF; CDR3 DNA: TGCAGCGTGACTAGCGGGGCGACGCAGCAGTACTTC
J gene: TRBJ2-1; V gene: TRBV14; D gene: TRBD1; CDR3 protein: CASSQRGQGANGFWILEQFF; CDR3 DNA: TGTGCCAGCAGCCAAAGAGGGCAGGGGGCTAACGGTTTTTGGATCCTTGAGCAGTTCTTC
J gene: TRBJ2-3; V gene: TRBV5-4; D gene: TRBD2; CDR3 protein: CASSLGVAGVTDTQYF; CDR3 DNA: TGTGCCAGCAGCTTGGGGGTAGCGGGGGTCACAGATACGCAGTATTTT
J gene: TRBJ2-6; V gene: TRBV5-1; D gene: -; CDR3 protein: CASSLEGSGANVLTF; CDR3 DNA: TGCGCCAGCAGCTTGGAGGGGTCTGGGGCCAACGTCCTGACTTTC
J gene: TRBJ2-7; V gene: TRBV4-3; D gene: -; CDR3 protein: CASSHLRDGAYEQYF; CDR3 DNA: TGCGCCAGCAGCCACCTTCGAGACGGAGCCTACGAGCAGTACTTC
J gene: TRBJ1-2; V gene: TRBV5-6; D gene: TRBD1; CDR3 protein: CASPHGRGRRGGYTF; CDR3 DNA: TGTGCCAGCCCACACGGGAGGGGGCGTCGGGGTGGCTACACCTTC
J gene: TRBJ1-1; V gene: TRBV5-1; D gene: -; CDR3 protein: CASSQGINTEAFF; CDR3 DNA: TGCGCCAGCTCACAGGGCATAAACACTGAAGCTTTCTTT